Below, 32 T cell receptor beta chains from the same sample are listed, as sequenced in a study of vaccination and CD4 T cells after COVID-19. Which antigens these TCRs recognize remains unknown. The Oncomine TCR Beta short-read assay was applied to DNA of cultured CD4+ T cells. TCRdb reprocessed the PCR reads via MiXCR and lists one record per CDR3 protein. In the table there are 8,800 or so distinct CDR3 sequences, roughly 52% of which are singletons. The treatment: approximately 10-day PBMC culture with coronavirus spike peptide pools or control peptides (ViraFEST assay). Harvesting of the unexposed donor's CD4+ T cells predated the COVID-19 pandemic (2011-2018). Sequenced: CD4+ T cells from blood, cultured in vitro. The receptors originated from a human donor in good health.

This clonotype was recorded a few times. V is TRBV6-5 and J is TRBJ1-3; no clear D. Germline CDR1 and CDR2: MNHEY and SVGAGI. CDR3 length equals 13 residues. The V gene lost 0 bases and the J gene lost 3 bases, with 3 bases spanning the gap. DNA of the CDR3: TGTGCCAGCAGTTACTCGAGTGGAAACACCATATATTTT. Amino acids: CASSYSSGNTIYF.

The chain couples TRBV20-1 to TRBJ1-5; the D gene is possibly TRBD1 (6 bases). CDR1 DFQATT and CDR2 SNEGSKA come from the germline V gene (reference sequence). There are 15 residues in the CDR3. V shed 5 bases and J shed 1 base, with 15 bases lying between them. CDR3 nucleotides: TGCAGTGCTTTTCACGGTACAGGGAGCAATCAGCCCCAGCATTTT. Protein sequence: CSAFHGTGSNQPQHF.

This chain links TRBV12-3 or TRBV12-4 with TRBJ2-1, with D hard to call. V was clipped by 6 bases and J by 2 bases, with 14 bases between them. The CDR3 runs 15 residues. CDR3 sequence: CASRPQTKTYNEQFF. CDR3 bases: TGTGCCAGCAGGCCTCAAACTAAAACCTACAATGAGCAGTTCTTC.

The gene calls are TRBV30 and TRBJ2-1; weak D call: TRBD2 (7 bases). The germline V gene has CDR1 GTSNPN and CDR2 SVGIG (reference sequence). This CDR3 has 13 amino acids. Trimming took off 0 bases at V and 8 bases at J, with 11 bases between the two ends. CDR3 coding DNA: TGTGCCTGGAGTGTATCGCGGGGGCATGAGCAGTTCTTC. It yields the protein CAWSVSRGHEQFF.

This clonotype was found a few times. The CDR3 bases are TGTGCCAGCAGCTTAGAGAAGGGAAATTACACCGGGGAGCTGTTTTTT. Its translation is CASSLEKGNYTGELFF. The gene calls are TRBV11-3 and TRBJ2-2; D is ambiguous. The germline V gene encodes CDR1 SGHNT and CDR2 YENEEA. The CDR3 consists of 16 residues. V was trimmed by 0 bases and J by 3 bases, leaving 11 bases between them.

The chain uses TRBV15 and TRBJ1-5; TRBD1 matches 8 bases. The V segment lost 1 base and the J segment 0 bases; nucleotides outside the gene matches: 5. This CDR3 spans 17 amino acids. Per germline, CDR1 LNHNV and CDR2 YYDKDF (reference sequence). For the CDR3, the DNA is TGTGCCACCAGCAGAGGAGACAGGGGAGATAGCAATCAGCCCCAGCATTTT. This sequence encodes CATSRGDRGDSNQPQHF.

The genes are TRBV27 and TRBJ2-7; 9 bases are a match to TRBD1. Germline CDR1 reads MNHEY; CDR2 reads SMNVEV (reference sequence). The CDR3 has 14 residues. The V and J ends lost 3 bases and 7 bases, in that order; junction bases with no gene match: 7. CDR3 amino acids: CASSLTTGGREQYF. The CDR3 DNA reads TGTGCCAGCAGTTTGACGACAGGGGGAAGGGAGCAGTACTTC.

The chain uses TRBV6-1 and TRBJ2-2; 8 bases agree with TRBD1. This CDR3 contains 16 residues. V dropped 3 bases and J dropped 0; count of bases not matched to a gene: 3. Germline CDR1 reads MNHNS; CDR2 reads SASEGT. In DNA, the CDR3 is TGTGCCAGCAGTGACGGACAGGGCTCGAACACCGGGGAGCTGTTTTTT. Its translation: CASSDGQGSNTGELFF.

The chain is built from TRBV14 and TRBJ2-5; possibly TRBD1 or TRBD2 for D (5 bases each). Germline V gene lookup returns CDR1 SGHDN and CDR2 FVKESK. The CDR3 totals 15 residues. V was clipped by 1 base and J by 4 bases, with 13 bases between them. The CDR3 nucleotides read TGTGCCAGCAGCCAAGTTCCAGGGAGAGGAGAGACCCAGTACTTC. This encodes CASSQVPGRGETQYF.

The chain joins TRBV7-2 to TRBJ1-5; tentative D call: TRBD1 (5 bases). Trimming removed 2 bases at V and 0 bases at J, with 14 bases between. CDR1 and CDR2 from the germline V gene are SGHTA and FQGNSA. CDR3 length equals 17 residues. For the CDR3, the DNA is TGTGCCAGCAGCTTAAGAACAGGCGATTATAGCAATCAGCCCCAGCATTTT. Translation gives CASSLRTGDYSNQPQHF. The whole variable domain, remainder taken from reference TRBV7-2 and TRBJ1-5, is GAGVSQSPSNKVTEKGKDVELRCDPISGHTALYWYRQSLGQGLEFLIYFQGNSAPDKSGLPSDRFSAERTGGSVSTLTIQRTQQEDSAVYLCASSLRTGDYSNQPQHFGDGTRLSIL.

By sample share, this clonotype is large. This chain joins TRBV6-1 and TRBJ2-5, with TRBD2 identical over 12 bases. The CDR3 is made up of 16 amino acids. Looked up from germline, CDR1 is MNHNS and CDR2 is SASEGT. Germline trimming cut 2 bases from V and 5 bases from J; bases unmatched to any gene: 6. CDR3 coding DNA: TGTGCCAGCAGTGAAATTGGACTAGCGGGACGGGAGACCCAGTACTTC. Translating gives CASSEIGLAGRETQYF.

By sample share, this clonotype is hyperexpanded. The chain is built from TRBV7-6 and TRBJ2-3; the D is unclear. This CDR3 comprises 14 residues. V was cut by 4 bases and J by 5 bases, with 13 bases left in between. Germline V gene sequence: CDR1 SGHVS, CDR2 FNYEAQ. CDR3 coding DNA: TGTGCCAGCAGCTCCGTATCAACCTTAGATACGCAGTATTTT. This codes for CASSSVSTLDTQYF.

The J gene is TRBJ2-3, the V gene TRBV6-1; D gene ambiguous. Germline CDR1 reads MNHNS; CDR2 reads SASEGT. The V end lost 2 bases, the J end lost 0 bases, and 18 bases lay between the germline ends. This CDR3 region has 18 residues. The CDR3 nucleotides are TGTGCCAGCAGTGAATCGGAAAAGTTGGGTGCAAGCACAGATACGCAGTATTTT. Translated: CASSESEKLGASTDTQYF.

CDR3 sequence: CASSKPPDLTDTQYF. CDR3 sequence (DNA): TGTGCCAGCAGTAAACCCCCGGATCTCACAGATACGCAGTATTTT. V gene TRBV6-1 combines with J gene TRBJ2-3; no reliable D call. Germline V gene data show CDR1 as MNHNS and CDR2 as SASEGT. The CDR3 length is 15 residues. The ends were cut back, 5 bases at V and 2 bases at J, with 14 bases in the middle.

The rearrangement joins TRBV9 to TRBJ1-2; D is ambiguous. The V and J ends lost 0 bases and 4 bases respectively, with 4 bases between them. Germline V gives CDR1 SGDLS, CDR2 YYNGEE. This CDR3 has 12 residues. CDR3 residues: CASSVAGYGYTF. The CDR3 bases are TGTGCCAGCAGCGTAGCCGGCTATGGCTACACCTTC.

The chain carries TRBV20-1 and TRBJ1-2; tentatively, D is TRBD1 (5 bases). The ends were cut back, 4 bases at V and 2 bases at J, with 11 bases in the middle. This CDR3 has 13 residues. Germline CDR1 and CDR2: DFQATT and SNEGSKA (reference sequence). The CDR3 loop is CSAISGKNYGYTF. CDR3 DNA: TGCAGTGCTATATCAGGGAAGAACTATGGCTACACCTTC.

In this sample, this clonotype turned up a few times. In DNA, the CDR3 is TGTGCCAGCAGCTTAGGGGGACCCTCCTCTATCCGCGAGCAGTACTTC. Encoded protein: CASSLGGPSSIREQYF. V usage is TRBV7-2 and J usage is TRBJ2-7, with D tentatively TRBD1 or TRBD2 (5 bases each). Germline lookup yields CDR1 SGHTA and CDR2 FQGNSA. Between the trimmed V and J ends, which lost 1 base and 6 bases, there was a span of 19 bases. CDR3 length equals 16 residues.

This rearrangement joins TRBV5-4 to TRBJ1-6, with 9 bases matching TRBD1. The CDR3 has 16 amino acids. J was trimmed by 4 bases and V by 2 bases; bases with no gene match: 4. Germline loops: CDR1 SGHNT, CDR2 YYREEE (reference sequence). The CDR3 DNA reads TGTGCCAGCAGCTTCGGCGGGACAGGGTATAATTCACCCCTCCACTTT. As protein: CASSFGGTGYNSPLHF.

This rearrangement joins TRBV12-3 or TRBV12-4 to TRBJ1-6, with D possibly TRBD1 on 5 matching bases. The CDR3 runs 15 residues. The germline V and J ends were trimmed by 5 bases and 10 bases, with 18 bases remaining between them. CDR3 coding DNA: TGTGCCAGCAGTGCCTCAGGGAGTGGGTACTCACCCCTCCACTTT. This sequence encodes CASSASGSGYSPLHF.

This clonotype showed up just once. V usage is TRBV20-1 and J usage is TRBJ2-2; 9 bases agree with TRBD2. This CDR3 spans 16 amino acids. With 3 bases clipped from V and 7 bases from J, the junction kept 12 bases outside the gene matches. Germline V gene lookup returns CDR1 DFQATT and CDR2 SNEGSKA (reference sequence). CDR3 sequence: CSASVLSISGGGELFF. The CDR3 coding sequence is TGCAGTGCTAGCGTACTCTCCATTAGCGGGGGCGGGGAGCTGTTTTTT.

This chain connects TRBV9 to TRBJ1-1; D not resolved. Deletions cut 0 bases from V and 1 base from J, with 10 bases between. Germline CDR1 SGDLS, CDR2 YYNGEE. The CDR3 loop spans 15 amino acids. This CDR3 reads CASSVGSLGNTEAFF. CDR3 nucleotides: TGTGCCAGCAGCGTAGGTAGTTTGGGGAACACTGAAGCTTTCTTT.

This clonotype showed up just a few times. DNA of the CDR3: TGCAGTGCTAGAAATAGCGGGAGGAACACCGGGGAGCTGTTTTTT. This gives the protein CSARNSGRNTGELFF. The chain links TRBV20-1 to TRBJ2-2; TRBD2 aligns across 9 bases. V gave up 2 bases and J gave up 1 base; unmatched junction bases: 2. This CDR3 is 15 amino acids long. Per germline, CDR1 DFQATT and CDR2 SNEGSKA (reference sequence).

The rearrangement links TRBV19 to TRBJ1-1; weak D call: TRBD1 (5 bases). This CDR3 is 13 amino acids long. The V end was cut by 4 bases, the J end by 4 bases, with 10 bases between. Germline V gene sequence: CDR1 LNHDA, CDR2 SQIVND (reference sequence). CDR3: CASSRQGGTEAFF. The CDR3 coding sequence is TGTGCCAGTAGTAGGCAGGGAGGCACTGAAGCTTTCTTT.

The rearrangement joins TRBV12-3 or TRBV12-4 to TRBJ2-3, with D perhaps matching TRBD1 (7 bases). V was clipped by 2 bases and J by 8 bases, with 17 bases between them. The CDR3 sequence is 15 residues long. The CDR3 reads CASSLQGGFGGTQYF. The CDR3 DNA is TGTGCCAGCAGTTTACAGGGGGGTTTCGGGGGTACGCAGTATTTT.

This clonotype was counted a few times. The junction departs from germline at one end; a sequencing error may be responsible. V usage is TRBV27 and J usage is TRBJ1-3; D may be TRBD1 (5 bases). Germline CDR1 reads MNHEY; CDR2 reads SMNVEV (reference sequence). This CDR3 is built from 14 residues. The CDR3 reads CASSLSGTGNTIYF. In DNA, the CDR3 is TGTGCCAGCAGTCTATCAGGGACGGGTAACACCATATATTTT.

The chain couples TRBV15 to TRBJ2-3; TRBD2 agrees at 9 bases. The length of the CDR3 is 16 residues. In germline, CDR1 is LNHNV, CDR2 YYDKDF (reference sequence). Trimming at V came to 1 base and at J to 2 bases, leaving 4 bases not matched to a gene. The chain's CDR3 is CATSRGLAGFTDTQYF. The CDR3 region has the DNA TGTGCCACCAGCAGAGGGCTAGCGGGATTCACAGATACGCAGTATTTT.

The chain has TRBV6-1 and TRBJ1-5, with 8 positions matching TRBD1. The CDR3 spans 16 residues. The J segment lost 9 bases and the V segment lost 5 bases, leaving 15 bases of the junction unmatched. CDR1 is MNHNS and CDR2 is SASEGT in the germline V gene. CDR3 sequence reads: CASSRDRGGTSWPQHF. CDR3 DNA: TGTGCCAGCAGTCGAGACAGGGGAGGGACCTCTTGGCCCCAGCATTTT.

The genes are TRBV6-2 or TRBV6-3 and TRBJ1-2; D is unclear. V was clipped by 4 bases and J by 8 bases, with 14 bases between them. Germline-derived CDR1 and CDR2 are MNHEY and SVGEGT. The CDR3 sequence is 13 residues long. The CDR3 nucleotides read TGTGCCAGCAGTTGGGCGGGAGCGATCGGCTACACCTTC. Translating gives CASSWAGAIGYTF.

This rearrangement joins TRBV20-1 to TRBJ2-3; D remains ambiguous. There are 14 residues in the CDR3. V lost 3 bases and J 1 base, leaving 11 bases between the germline ends. Germline values: CDR1 DFQATT, CDR2 SNEGSKA (reference sequence). The CDR3 is CSASRALRTDTQYF. CDR3 in DNA: TGCAGTGCTAGCCGAGCTCTGCGCACAGATACGCAGTATTTT.

The CDR3 sequence: CASTTQRTANYGYTF. For the CDR3, the DNA is TGTGCCAGCACCACCCAGAGGACGGCCAACTATGGCTACACCTTC. V is TRBV2 and J is TRBJ1-2, with D uncertain. With 7 bases removed from V and 2 bases from J, the gap between germline ends came to 17 bases. The CDR3 consists of 15 residues. In germline, CDR1 is SNHLY, CDR2 FYNNEI.

V is TRBV5-4 and J is TRBJ1-1; D possibly corresponds to TRBD1 (6 bases). V was cut by 4 bases and J by 3 bases, with 16 bases left in between. The CDR3 runs to 15 residues. Germline CDR1 reads SGHNT; CDR2 reads YYREEE (reference sequence). The chain's CDR3 is CASSRVDSPDTEAFF. DNA of the CDR3: TGTGCCAGCAGCCGAGTGGACAGTCCTGACACTGAAGCTTTCTTT. The full variable domain, with the rest looked up from reference TRBV5-4 and TRBJ1-1, is ETGVTQSPTHLIKTRGQQVTLRCSSQSGHNTVSWYQQALGQGPQFIFQYYREEENGRGNFPPRFSGLQFPNYSSELNVNALELDDSALYLCASSRVDSPDTEAFFGQGTRLTVV.

The rearrangement joins TRBV7-8 to TRBJ2-3; no clear D. Germline-derived CDR1 and CDR2 are SGHVS and FQNEAQ. This CDR3 spans 13 amino acids. V lost 5 bases and J lost 3, with 9 bases in between. The CDR3 loop reads CASSAVRTDTQYF. The CDR3 region has the DNA TGTGCCAGCAGCGCGGTGAGGACAGATACGCAGTATTTT.